The 19 T cell receptor beta chains presented below share a single source sample, sequenced in a study of blood T cell repertoires in COVID-19. Repertoires were generated with immunoSEQ multiplex PCR, while TCRdb's copy carries only in-frame clones and drops some. The table lists roughly 200,000 clones, more than 75% of them singletons, with 7.2% in the top ten. The sequenced sample consisted of PBMCs or T cells enriched from blood (not recorded which). Receptor source: a man aged 25 to 45 in a cohort exposed to, infected with or recovered from COVID-19 (not recorded which).

This chain uses TRBV7-9 with TRBJ1-2, with D perhaps matching TRBD1 (6 bases). The CDR3 runs 13 residues. V was clipped by 5 bases and J by 3 bases, with 10 bases between them. CDR1 is SEHNR and CDR2 is FQNEAQ in the germline V gene (reference sequence). The CDR3 nucleotides read TGTGCCAGCAGCGGACAGCTATACTATGGCTACACCTTC. Translated: CASSGQLYYGYTF.

The J gene is TRBJ2-7, the V gene TRBV18, with D perhaps matching TRBD2 (6 bases). Trimming took off 2 bases at V and 7 bases at J, with 9 bases between the two ends. Germline assignment: CDR1 KGHSH and CDR2 LQKENI. This CDR3 has 12 amino acids. The CDR3 spells CASSPFAGEQYF. CDR3 DNA: TGTGCCAGCTCACCATTTGCGGGGGAGCAGTACTTC.

The CDR3: CASSVGGDSYEQYF. The CDR3 DNA sequence: TGTGCCAGCAGCGTAGGCGGGGACTCCTACGAGCAGTACTTC. The chain joins TRBV9 to TRBJ2-7, with D possibly matching TRBD2 (6 bases). The CDR3 runs to 14 residues. Trimming stripped 0 bases from V and 0 bases from J, with 7 bases between. The germline V gene has CDR1 SGDLS and CDR2 YYNGEE.

This chain links TRBV27 with TRBJ2-2, with 7 bases identical to TRBD2. Per the germline V gene, CDR1 is MNHEY and CDR2 is SMNVEV (reference sequence). V dropped 8 bases and J dropped 4; count of bases not matched to a gene: 13. CDR3 length equals 16 residues. The CDR3 bases are TGTGCCAGCCTCGGGTACGGCGGGAGAGGCACCGGGGAGCTGTTTTTT. Protein product: CASLGYGGRGTGELFF.

This chain joins TRBV5-4 and TRBJ2-7, with TRBD1 matching 10 bases. The J segment lost 1 base and the V segment lost 4 bases, leaving 5 bases of the junction unmatched. This CDR3 region has 15 residues. In germline, CDR1 is SGHNT, CDR2 YYREEE (reference sequence). The CDR3, as DNA: TGTGCCAGCAGCGTCGGACAGGGGGTGTCCTACGAGCAGTACTTC. Residues: CASSVGQGVSYEQYF.

The chain links TRBV10-2 to TRBJ1-3; D may be TRBD1 (5 bases). CDR3 length equals 19 residues. Per germline, CDR1 WSHSY and CDR2 SAAADI. The V end was cut by 5 bases, the J end by 4 bases, with 27 bases between. CDR3 in amino acids: CASSSWERQGGVWGNTIYF. As DNA, the CDR3 is TGCGCCAGCAGTTCATGGGAGAGGCAGGGAGGTGTTTGGGGAAACACCATATATTTT.

The genes are TRBV27 and TRBJ2-1, with D possibly being TRBD2 (5 bases). With 2 bases removed from V and 3 bases from J, the gap between germline ends came to 5 bases. This CDR3 is built from 13 residues. CDR1 is MNHEY, CDR2 SMNVEV, per germline (reference sequence). The CDR3 reads CASSLRGYNEQFF. The DNA for the CDR3 is TGTGCCAGCAGTTTACGGGGCTACAATGAGCAGTTCTTC.

This chain uses TRBV19 with TRBJ1-2, with TRBD1 as a possible D gene (5 bases). This CDR3 spans 14 amino acids. Germline values: CDR1 LNHDA, CDR2 SQIVND (reference sequence). V shed 6 bases and J shed 1 base, with 12 bases lying between them. The DNA of the CDR3 is TGTGCCAGTAGAAAGGAGGGGAATAACTATGGCTACACCTTC. This translates into CASRKEGNNYGYTF.

V is TRBV10-1 and J is TRBJ1-1; 7 bases fit TRBD1. Germline V CDR1 and CDR2: WNHNN, SYGVQD (reference sequence). The ends lost 4 bases at V and 6 bases at J; junction bases unmatched: 5. This CDR3 has 13 amino acids. The CDR3 spells CASSGQGFSEAFF. The CDR3 nucleotides read TGCGCCAGCAGTGGACAGGGATTCTCTGAAGCTTTCTTT.

This clone has only a few counts. The CDR3 region is CASRAQKYNSPLHF. The CDR3 region has the DNA TGTGCCAGCAGGGCTCAGAAATATAATTCACCCCTCCACTTT. The chain has TRBV7-9 and TRBJ1-6; D remains unclear. From germline, CDR1 is SEHNR and CDR2 FQNEAQ (reference sequence). The CDR3 consists of 14 residues. Trimming stripped 6 bases from V and 4 bases from J, with 10 bases between.

The rearrangement links TRBV5-1 to TRBJ1-3, with 8 nucleotides matching TRBD1. The CDR3 is 15 amino acids. The trim removed 4 bases at V and 4 bases at J, leaving 7 bases unmatched. Germline values: CDR1 SGHRS, CDR2 YFSETQ. The chain's CDR3 is CASSTTTGGGNTIYF. CDR3 DNA sequence: TGCGCCAGCAGCACAACAACAGGGGGAGGAAACACCATATATTTT.

This chain connects TRBV28 to TRBJ1-5; D is possibly TRBD1 (5 bases). V was pared by 1 base and J by 4 bases, with 11 bases between. Germline V gene sequence: CDR1 MDHEN, CDR2 SYDVKM. The CDR3 runs to 15 residues. The CDR3 reads CASSLSRQFNQPQHF. DNA of the CDR3: TGTGCCAGCAGTTTATCCAGACAGTTTAATCAGCCCCAGCATTTT. Filled out from reference TRBV28 and TRBJ1-5, the complete variable domain reads DVKVTQSSRYLVKRTGEKVFLECVQDMDHENMFWYRQDPGLGLRLIYFSYDVKMKEKGDIPEGYSVSREKKERFSLILESASTNQTSMYLCASSLSRQFNQPQHFGDGTRLSIL.

The V call is TRBV3-1 (or the pseudogene TRBV3-2), the J call TRBJ1-1; weak D call: TRBD1 (6 bases). The CDR3 has 13 amino acids. The germline V gene has CDR1 LGHDT and CDR2 YNNKEL (reference sequence). The germline V and J ends were trimmed by 3 bases and 6 bases, with 11 bases remaining between them. Here the CDR3 DNA reads TGTGCCAGCAGCCAGGGGGCCCGAGCTGAAGCTTTCTTT. Translation gives CASSQGARAEAFF.

The chain employs TRBV27 and TRBJ2-7; 10 nucleotides match TRBD2. CDR1 and CDR2 from the germline V gene are MNHEY and SMNVEV (reference sequence). After removal of 5 bases from V and 2 bases from J, the junction contained 9 bases not matched to a gene. CDR3 size: 16 residues. DNA of the CDR3: TGTGCCAGCAGTCAAACCGGGACTAGCGTAACCTACGAGCAGTACTTC. Translation: CASSQTGTSVTYEQYF.

V is TRBV7-2 and J is TRBJ2-5; TRBD2 matches 13 bases. CDR3 length equals 16 residues. With 6 bases clipped from V and 4 bases from J, the junction kept 8 bases outside the gene matches. Per germline, CDR1 SGHTA and CDR2 FQGNSA. The CDR3 DNA reads as TGTGCCAGCAGAACGGGGACTAGCGGGATGCGAGAGACCCAGTACTTC. It specifies CASRTGTSGMRETQYF.

This chain links TRBV4-1 with TRBJ2-7, with 8 bases aligning to TRBD1. The length of the CDR3 is 15 residues. V trimming: 0 bases; J trimming: 5 bases; junction bases outside the gene matches: 6. Germline V gene data show CDR1 as MGHRA and CDR2 as YSYEKL. In nucleotides, the CDR3 is TGCGCCAGCAGCCAAGACCCTCCGACAGGGGACGAGCAGTACTTC. This sequence encodes CASSQDPPTGDEQYF.

V gene TRBV27 combines with J gene TRBJ2-6; TRBD1 matches 8 bases. The CDR3 extends over 17 amino acids. The trim removed 7 bases at V and 0 bases at J, leaving 8 bases unmatched. The germline gives CDR1 MNHEY, CDR2 SMNVEV (reference sequence). Here the CDR3 reads CASTHIDRGSGANVLTF. CDR3 DNA sequence: TGTGCCAGCACCCATATAGACAGGGGCTCTGGGGCCAACGTCCTGACTTTC.

The V and J genes are TRBV9 and TRBJ1-6; unclear D gene. The CDR3 runs 13 residues. V lost 3 bases and J 7 bases, leaving 8 bases between the germline ends. CDR1 is SGDLS, CDR2 YYNGEE, per germline. The CDR3 coding sequence is TGTGCCAGCAGCGAAACAGAAAATTCACCCCTCCACTTT. This encodes CASSETENSPLHF.

The rearrangement links TRBV3-1 (or the pseudogene TRBV3-2) to TRBJ2-3; D unresolved. V lost 5 bases and J lost 0, with 9 bases in between. Looked up from germline, CDR1 is LGHDT and CDR2 is YNNKEL (reference sequence). CDR3 size: 14 residues. CDR3 amino acids: CASSEPGSTDTQYF. In DNA, the CDR3 is TGTGCCAGCAGCGAGCCCGGGAGCACAGATACGCAGTATTTT.